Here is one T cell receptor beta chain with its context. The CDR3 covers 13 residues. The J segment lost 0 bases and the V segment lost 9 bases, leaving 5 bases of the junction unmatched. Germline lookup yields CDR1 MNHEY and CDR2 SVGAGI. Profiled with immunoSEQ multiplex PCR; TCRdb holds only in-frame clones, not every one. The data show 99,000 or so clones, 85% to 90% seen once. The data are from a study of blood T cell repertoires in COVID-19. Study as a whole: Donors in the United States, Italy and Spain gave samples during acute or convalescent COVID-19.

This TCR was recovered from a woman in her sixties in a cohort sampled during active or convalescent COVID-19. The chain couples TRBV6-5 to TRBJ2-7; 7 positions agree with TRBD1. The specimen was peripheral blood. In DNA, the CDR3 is TGTGCCAGTTACCGGGACAGCTCCTACGAGCAGTACTTC. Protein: CASYRDSSYEQYF.